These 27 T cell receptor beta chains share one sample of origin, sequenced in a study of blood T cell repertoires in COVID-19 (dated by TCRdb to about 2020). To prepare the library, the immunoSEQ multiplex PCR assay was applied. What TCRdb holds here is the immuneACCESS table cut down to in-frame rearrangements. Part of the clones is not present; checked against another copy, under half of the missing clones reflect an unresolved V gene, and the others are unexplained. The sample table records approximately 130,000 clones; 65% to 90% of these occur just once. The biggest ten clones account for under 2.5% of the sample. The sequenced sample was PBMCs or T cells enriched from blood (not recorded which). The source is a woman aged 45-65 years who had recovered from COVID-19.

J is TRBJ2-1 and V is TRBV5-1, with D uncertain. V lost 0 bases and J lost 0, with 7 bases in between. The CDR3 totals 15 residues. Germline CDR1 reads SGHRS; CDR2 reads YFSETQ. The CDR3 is CASSLGAGSYNEQFF. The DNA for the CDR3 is TGCGCCAGCAGCTTGGGAGCAGGCTCCTACAATGAGCAGTTCTTC.

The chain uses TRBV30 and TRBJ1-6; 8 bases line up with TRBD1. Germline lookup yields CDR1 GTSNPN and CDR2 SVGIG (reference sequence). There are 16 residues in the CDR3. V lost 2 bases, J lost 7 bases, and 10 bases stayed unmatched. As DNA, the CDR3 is TGTGCCTGGAGTACCCGCGGGACAGGAACCAATTCACCCCTCCACTTT. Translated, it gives CAWSTRGTGTNSPLHF.

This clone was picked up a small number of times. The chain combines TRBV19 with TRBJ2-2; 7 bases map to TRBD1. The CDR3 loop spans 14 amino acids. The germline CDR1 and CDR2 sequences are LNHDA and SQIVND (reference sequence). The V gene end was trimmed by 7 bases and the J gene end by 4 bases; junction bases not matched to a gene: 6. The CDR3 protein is CASTIDRATGELFF. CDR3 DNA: TGTGCCAGTACCATTGACAGGGCCACCGGGGAGCTGTTTTTT. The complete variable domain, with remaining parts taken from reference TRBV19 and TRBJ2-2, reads DGGITQSPKYLFRKEGQNVTLSCEQNLNHDAMYWYRQDPGQGLRLIYYSQIVNDFQKGDIAEGYSVSREKKESFPLTVTSAQKNPTAFYLCASTIDRATGELFFGEGSRLTVL.

The CDR3 nucleotides are TGCGCCAGCAGCCAAGGGGAGCTCTACGAGCAGTACTTC. Translated, it gives CASSQGELYEQYF. The V gene is TRBV4-1, the J gene TRBJ2-7; tentative D call: TRBD2 (5 bases). V was trimmed by 1 base and J by 3 bases, leaving 7 bases between them. CDR3 length: 13 residues. Germline V gives CDR1 MGHRA, CDR2 YSYEKL.

CDR3 loop: CASREPASGNTIYF. As DNA, the CDR3 is TGTGCCAGCAGGGAGCCTGCCTCTGGAAACACCATATATTTT. The rearrangement uses TRBV2 and TRBJ1-3; D unresolved. Trimming stripped 6 bases from V and 0 bases from J, with 9 bases between. CDR1 SNHLY and CDR2 FYNNEI come from the germline V gene. The CDR3 contains 14 residues.

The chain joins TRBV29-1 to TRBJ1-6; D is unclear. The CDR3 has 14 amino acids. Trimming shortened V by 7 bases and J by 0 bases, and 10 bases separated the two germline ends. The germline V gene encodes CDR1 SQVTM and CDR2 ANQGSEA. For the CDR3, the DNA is TGCAGCGCACGGGTCGCCTCCTATAATTCACCCCTCCACTTT. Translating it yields CSARVASYNSPLHF. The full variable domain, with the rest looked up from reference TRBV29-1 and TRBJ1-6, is SAVISQKPSRDICQRGTSLTIQCQVDSQVTMMFWYRQQPGQSLTLIATANQGSEATYESGFVIDKFPISRPNLTFSTLTVSNMSPEDSSIYLCSARVASYNSPLHFGNGTRLTVT.

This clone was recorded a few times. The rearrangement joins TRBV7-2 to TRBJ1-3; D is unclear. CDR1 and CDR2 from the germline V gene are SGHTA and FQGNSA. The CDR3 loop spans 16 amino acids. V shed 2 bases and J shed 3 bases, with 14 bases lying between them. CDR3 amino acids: CASSLLRPKSGNTIYF. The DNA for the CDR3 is TGTGCCAGCAGCTTACTCAGGCCCAAGAGTGGAAACACCATATATTTT.

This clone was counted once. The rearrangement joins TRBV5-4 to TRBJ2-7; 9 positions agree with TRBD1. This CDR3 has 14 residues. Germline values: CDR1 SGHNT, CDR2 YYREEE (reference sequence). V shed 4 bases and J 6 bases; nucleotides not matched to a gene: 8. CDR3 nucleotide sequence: TGTGCCAGCAGCCGGGACAGGGTTATGGGCGAGCAGTACTTC. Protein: CASSRDRVMGEQYF.

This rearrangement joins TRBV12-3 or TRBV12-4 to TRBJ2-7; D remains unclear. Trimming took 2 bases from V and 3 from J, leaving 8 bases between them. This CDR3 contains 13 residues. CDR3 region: CASSLTEYYEQYF. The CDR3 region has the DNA TGTGCCAGCAGTTTAACAGAATACTACGAGCAGTACTTC.

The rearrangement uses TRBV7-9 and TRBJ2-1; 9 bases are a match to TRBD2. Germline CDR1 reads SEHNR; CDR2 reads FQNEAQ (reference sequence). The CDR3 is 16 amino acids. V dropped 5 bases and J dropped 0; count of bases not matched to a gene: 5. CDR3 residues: CASSILAGISYNEQFF. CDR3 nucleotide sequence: TGTGCCAGCAGCATCCTAGCGGGGATCTCCTACAATGAGCAGTTCTTC.

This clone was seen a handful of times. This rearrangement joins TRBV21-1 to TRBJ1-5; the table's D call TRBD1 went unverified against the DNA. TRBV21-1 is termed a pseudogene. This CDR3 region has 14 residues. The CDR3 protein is CASSGQGSNQPQHF. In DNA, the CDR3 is TGTGCCAGCAGCGGACAGGGTAGCAATCAGCCCCAGCATTTT.

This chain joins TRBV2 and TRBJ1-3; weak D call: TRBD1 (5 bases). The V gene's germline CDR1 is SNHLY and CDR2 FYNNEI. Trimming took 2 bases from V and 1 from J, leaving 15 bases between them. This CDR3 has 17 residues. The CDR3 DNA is TGTGCCAGCAGTGAAAGTGAGGGGAGGCTTTCTGGAAACACCATATATTTT. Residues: CASSESEGRLSGNTIYF.

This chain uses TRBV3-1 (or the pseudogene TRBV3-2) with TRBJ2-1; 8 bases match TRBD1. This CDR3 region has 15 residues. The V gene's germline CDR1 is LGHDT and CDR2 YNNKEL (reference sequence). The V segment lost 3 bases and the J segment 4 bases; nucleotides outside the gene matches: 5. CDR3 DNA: TGTGCCAGCAGCCAGACCGGGACAGGATACAATGAGCAGTTCTTC. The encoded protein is CASSQTGTGYNEQFF.

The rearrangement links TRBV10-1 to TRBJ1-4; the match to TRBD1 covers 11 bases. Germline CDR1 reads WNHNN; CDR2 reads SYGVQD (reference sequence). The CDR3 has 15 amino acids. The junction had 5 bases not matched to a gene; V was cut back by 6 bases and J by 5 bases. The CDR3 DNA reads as TGCGCCAGCAGCCGAGGACAGGGGGCGAATGAAAAACTGTTTTTT. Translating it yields CASSRGQGANEKLFF.

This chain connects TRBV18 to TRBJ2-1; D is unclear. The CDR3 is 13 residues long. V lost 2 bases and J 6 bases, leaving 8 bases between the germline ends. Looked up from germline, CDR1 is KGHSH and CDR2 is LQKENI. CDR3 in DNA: TGTGCCAGCTCACCAGGGCTGGGCAATGAGCAGTTCTTC. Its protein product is CASSPGLGNEQFF.

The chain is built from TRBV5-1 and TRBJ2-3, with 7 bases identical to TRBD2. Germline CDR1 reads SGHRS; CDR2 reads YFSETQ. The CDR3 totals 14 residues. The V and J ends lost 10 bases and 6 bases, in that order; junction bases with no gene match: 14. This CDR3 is CAAKEGTSVDTQYF. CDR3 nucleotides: TGCGCCGCCAAAGAGGGAACTAGCGTGGATACGCAGTATTTT.

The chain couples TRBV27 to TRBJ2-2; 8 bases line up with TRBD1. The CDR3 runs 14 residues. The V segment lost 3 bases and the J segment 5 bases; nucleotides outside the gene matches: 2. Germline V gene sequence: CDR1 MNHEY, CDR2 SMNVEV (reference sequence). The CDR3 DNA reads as TGTGCCAGCAGTTTTCGGACAGGGACCGGGGAGCTGTTTTTT. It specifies CASSFRTGTGELFF.

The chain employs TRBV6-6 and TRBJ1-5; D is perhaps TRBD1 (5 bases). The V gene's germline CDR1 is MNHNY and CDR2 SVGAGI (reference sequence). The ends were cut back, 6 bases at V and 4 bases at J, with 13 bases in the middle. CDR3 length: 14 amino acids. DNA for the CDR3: TGTGCCAGCAGCCTACAGGAGATAAATCAGCCCCAGCATTTT. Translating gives CASSLQEINQPQHF.

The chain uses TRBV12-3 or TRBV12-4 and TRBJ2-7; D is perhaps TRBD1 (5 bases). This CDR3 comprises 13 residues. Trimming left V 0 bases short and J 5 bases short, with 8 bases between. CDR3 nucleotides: TGTGCCAGCAGTTTAGCCAGGGTGGACGAGCAGTACTTC. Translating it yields CASSLARVDEQYF.

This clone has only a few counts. The CDR3 DNA sequence: TGCAGCGTTGAAGGGCACCTTAGACAACTCAGGACTGAAGCTTTCTTT. It yields the protein CSVEGHLRQLRTEAFF. The chain carries TRBV29-1 and TRBJ1-1, with unresolved D. Trimming cost V 1 base and J 5 bases, with 20 bases left between them. This CDR3 contains 16 residues. Germline V gene lookup returns CDR1 SQVTM and CDR2 ANQGSEA.

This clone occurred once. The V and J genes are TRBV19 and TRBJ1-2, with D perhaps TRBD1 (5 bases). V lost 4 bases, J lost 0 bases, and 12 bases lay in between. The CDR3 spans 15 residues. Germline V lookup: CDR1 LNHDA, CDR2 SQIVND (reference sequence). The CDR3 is CASSTWDSANYGYTF. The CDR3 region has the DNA TGTGCCAGTAGTACCTGGGACTCAGCTAACTATGGCTACACCTTC.

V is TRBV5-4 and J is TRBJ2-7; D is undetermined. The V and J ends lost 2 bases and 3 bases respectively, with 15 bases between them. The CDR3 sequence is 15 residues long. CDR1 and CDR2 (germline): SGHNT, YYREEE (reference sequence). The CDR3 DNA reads TGTGCCAGCAGCTTTGATCTGCAGGTGATCTACGAGCAGTACTTC. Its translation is CASSFDLQVIYEQYF.

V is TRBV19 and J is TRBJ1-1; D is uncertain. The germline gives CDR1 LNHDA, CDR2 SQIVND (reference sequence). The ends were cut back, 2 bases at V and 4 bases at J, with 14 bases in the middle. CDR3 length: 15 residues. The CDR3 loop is CASSILWAFGTEAFF. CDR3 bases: TGTGCCAGTAGTATACTCTGGGCTTTCGGCACTGAAGCTTTCTTT.

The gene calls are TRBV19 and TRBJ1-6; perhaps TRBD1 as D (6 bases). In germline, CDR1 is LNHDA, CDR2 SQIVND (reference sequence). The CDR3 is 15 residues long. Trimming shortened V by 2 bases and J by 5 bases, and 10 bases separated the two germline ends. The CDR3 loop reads CASSIPGAHNSPLHF. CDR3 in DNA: TGTGCCAGTAGTATACCAGGGGCCCATAATTCACCCCTCCACTTT.

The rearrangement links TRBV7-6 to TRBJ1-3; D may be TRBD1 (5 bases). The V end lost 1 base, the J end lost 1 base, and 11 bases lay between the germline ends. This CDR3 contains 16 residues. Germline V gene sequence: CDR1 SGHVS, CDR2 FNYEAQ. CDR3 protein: CASSLGGAGSGNTIYF. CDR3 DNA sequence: TGTGCCAGCAGCTTAGGGGGCGCGGGATCTGGAAACACCATATATTTT.

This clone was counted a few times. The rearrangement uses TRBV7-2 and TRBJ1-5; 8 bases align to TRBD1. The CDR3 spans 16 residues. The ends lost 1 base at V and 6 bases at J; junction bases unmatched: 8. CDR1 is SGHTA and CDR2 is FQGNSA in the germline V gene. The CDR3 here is CASSLGGQGRIQPQHF. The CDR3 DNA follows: TGTGCCAGCAGCTTAGGCGGACAGGGTCGGATTCAGCCCCAGCATTTT.

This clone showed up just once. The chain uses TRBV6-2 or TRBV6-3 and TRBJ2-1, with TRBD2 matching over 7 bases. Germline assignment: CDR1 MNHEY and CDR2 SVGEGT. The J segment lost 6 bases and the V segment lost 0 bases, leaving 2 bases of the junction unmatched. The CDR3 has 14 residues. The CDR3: CASSYSTGGNEQFF. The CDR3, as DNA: TGTGCCAGCAGTTACTCAACGGGGGGCAATGAGCAGTTCTTC.